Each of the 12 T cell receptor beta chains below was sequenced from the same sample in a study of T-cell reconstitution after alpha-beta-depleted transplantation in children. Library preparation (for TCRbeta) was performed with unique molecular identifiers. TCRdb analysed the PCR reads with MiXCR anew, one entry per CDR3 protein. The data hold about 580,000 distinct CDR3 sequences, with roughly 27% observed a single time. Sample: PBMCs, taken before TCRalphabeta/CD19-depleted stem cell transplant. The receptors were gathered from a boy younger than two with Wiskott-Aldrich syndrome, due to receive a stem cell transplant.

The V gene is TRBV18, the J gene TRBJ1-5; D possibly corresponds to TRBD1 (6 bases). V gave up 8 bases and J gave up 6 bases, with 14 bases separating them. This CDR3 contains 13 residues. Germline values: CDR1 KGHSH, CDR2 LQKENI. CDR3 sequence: CASHGQRTQPQHF. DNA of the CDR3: TGTGCCAGCCACGGACAGCGCACTCAGCCCCAGCATTTT.

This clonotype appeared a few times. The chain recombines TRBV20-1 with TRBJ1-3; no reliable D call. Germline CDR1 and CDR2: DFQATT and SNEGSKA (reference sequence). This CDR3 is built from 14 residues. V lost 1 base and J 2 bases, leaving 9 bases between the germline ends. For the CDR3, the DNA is TGCAGTGCTAGAGTCCCGACTGCTGGAAACACCATATATTTT. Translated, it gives CSARVPTAGNTIYF.

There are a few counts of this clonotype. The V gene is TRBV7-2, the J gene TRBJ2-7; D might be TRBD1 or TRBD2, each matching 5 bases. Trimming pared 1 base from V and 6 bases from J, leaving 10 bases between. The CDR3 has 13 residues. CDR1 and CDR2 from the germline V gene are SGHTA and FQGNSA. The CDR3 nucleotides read TGTGCCAGCAGCTTAGATCCGGGACCCGAGCAGTACTTC. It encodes CASSLDPGPEQYF.

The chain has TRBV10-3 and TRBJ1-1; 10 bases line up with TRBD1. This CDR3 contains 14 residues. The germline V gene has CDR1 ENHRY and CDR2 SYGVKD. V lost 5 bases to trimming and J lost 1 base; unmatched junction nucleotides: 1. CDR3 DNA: TGTGCCATCAGTCGGGACAGGGGGAACACTGAAGCTTTCTTT. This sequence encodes CAISRDRGNTEAFF.

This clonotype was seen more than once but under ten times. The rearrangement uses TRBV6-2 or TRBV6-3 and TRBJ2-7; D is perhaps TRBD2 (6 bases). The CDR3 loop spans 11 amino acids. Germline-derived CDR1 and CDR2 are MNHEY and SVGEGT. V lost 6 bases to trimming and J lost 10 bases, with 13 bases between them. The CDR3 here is CASRTRSDQYF. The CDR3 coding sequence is TGTGCCAGCAGGACTAGGAGCGATCAGTACTTC.

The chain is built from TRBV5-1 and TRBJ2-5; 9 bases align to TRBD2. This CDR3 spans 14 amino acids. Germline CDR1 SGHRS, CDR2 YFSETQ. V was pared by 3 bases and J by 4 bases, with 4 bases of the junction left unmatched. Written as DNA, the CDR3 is TGCGCCAGCAGCTCAACGACTAGCGGAGAGACCCAGTACTTC. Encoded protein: CASSSTTSGETQYF.

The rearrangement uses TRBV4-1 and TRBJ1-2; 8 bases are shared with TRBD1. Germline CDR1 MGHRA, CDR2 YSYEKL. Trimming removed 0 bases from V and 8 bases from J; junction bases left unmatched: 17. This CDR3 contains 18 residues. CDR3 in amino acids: CASSQDPQTGEVSWGYTF. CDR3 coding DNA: TGCGCCAGCAGCCAAGATCCTCAGACAGGGGAAGTTTCTTGGGGCTACACCTTC.

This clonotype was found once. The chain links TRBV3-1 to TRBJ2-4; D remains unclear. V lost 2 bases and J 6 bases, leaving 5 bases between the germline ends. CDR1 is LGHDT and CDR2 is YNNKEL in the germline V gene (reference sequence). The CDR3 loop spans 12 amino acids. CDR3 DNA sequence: TGTGCCAGCAGCCAATTAGGAAACATTCAGTACTTC. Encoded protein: CASSQLGNIQYF.

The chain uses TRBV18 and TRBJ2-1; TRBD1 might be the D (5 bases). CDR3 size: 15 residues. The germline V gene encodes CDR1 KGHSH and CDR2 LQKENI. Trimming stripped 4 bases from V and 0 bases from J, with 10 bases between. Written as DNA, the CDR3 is TGTGCCAGCTCACGACAGAAGGTCTCCTACAATGAGCAGTTCTTC. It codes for CASSRQKVSYNEQFF.

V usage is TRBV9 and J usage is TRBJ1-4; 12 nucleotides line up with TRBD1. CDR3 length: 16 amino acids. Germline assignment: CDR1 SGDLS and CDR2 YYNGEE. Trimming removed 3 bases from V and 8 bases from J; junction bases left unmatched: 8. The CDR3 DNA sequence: TGTGCCAGCAGCGGCCGGGACAGGGGGCCAGGCGAAAAACTGTTTTTT. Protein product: CASSGRDRGPGEKLFF.

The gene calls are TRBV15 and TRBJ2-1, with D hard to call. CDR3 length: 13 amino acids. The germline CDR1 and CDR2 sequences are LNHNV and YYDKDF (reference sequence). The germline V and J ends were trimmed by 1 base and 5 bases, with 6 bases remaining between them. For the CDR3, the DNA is TGTGCCACCAGCAGAGCCCTACACAATGAGCAGTTCTTC. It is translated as CATSRALHNEQFF.

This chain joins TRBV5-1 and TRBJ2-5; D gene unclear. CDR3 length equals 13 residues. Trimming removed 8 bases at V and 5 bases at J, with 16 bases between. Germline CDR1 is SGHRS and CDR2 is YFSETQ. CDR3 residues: CASQWEVAETQYF. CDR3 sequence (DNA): TGCGCCAGTCAATGGGAAGTGGCGGAGACCCAGTACTTC.